One sample yielded the 30 T cell receptor beta chains listed below, sequenced in a study of regulatory T cells in long-lasting Graves disease. Time point reported: newly diagnosed GD, antithyroid drugs for less than 3 months. From RNA extracted from PBMCs, the TCR library was made. Assembly of TCR beta libraries relied on iRepertoire HTBI primers together with Arm-PCR of CDR3 regions. TCRdb independently ran MiXCR on the multiplex PCR reads; one entry per CDR3 protein. The sample has 600,000 to 650,000 distinct CDR3 sequences, approximately 15% seen once; the top ten hold about 20%. The sample was also reused in another study, on T cells in Graves' hyperthyroidism and ophthalmopathy.

Here the sequenced sample was peripheral blood mononuclear cells (PBMCs), taken at new diagnosis, from a patient treated with antithyroid drugs. These receptors were taken from a woman in her thirties with Graves disease.

This clonotype appeared a few times. A much bigger clone sits one base away, suggesting this may be a read error. The genes are TRBV3-1 and TRBJ1-1; D not resolved. CDR3 size: 12 residues. Deletions cut 4 bases from V and 10 bases from J, with 13 bases between. Germline V CDR1 and CDR2: LGHDT, YNNKEL (reference sequence). The DNA of the CDR3 is TGTGCCAGCAGCCCGAACCCCACCAGAGCTTTCTTT. It yields the protein CASSPNPTRAFF.

The CDR3 sequence is CASSLSGGRETNEKLFF. DNA of the CDR3: TGTGCCAGCAGTTTGTCAGGGGGAAGAGAGACTAATGAAAAACTGTTTTTT. This chain uses TRBV28 with TRBJ1-4; 7 bases match TRBD1. V lost 3 bases to trimming and J lost 2 bases; unmatched junction nucleotides: 9. The CDR3 runs 17 residues. CDR1 is MDHEN and CDR2 is SYDVKM in the germline V gene.

This clonotype was picked up many times. The chain recombines TRBV7-8 with TRBJ1-4; D ambiguous. Trimming left V 0 bases short and J 0 bases short, with 11 bases between. Germline V gene sequence: CDR1 SGHVS, CDR2 FQNEAQ. The CDR3 runs 17 residues. The CDR3 coding sequence is TGTGCCAGCAGCTTAGCGGTAATTCGAACAACTAATGAAAAACTGTTTTTT. Its protein product is CASSLAVIRTTNEKLFF.

This chain joins TRBV6-1 and TRBJ1-2; D is ambiguous. The length of the CDR3 is 11 residues. Germline V CDR1 and CDR2: MNHNS, SASEGT. V was pared by 6 bases and J by 5 bases, with 7 bases between. DNA for the CDR3: TGTGCCAGCAGGGATTTTTATGGCTACACCTTC. Translating it yields CASRDFYGYTF.

The chain is built from TRBV5-6 and TRBJ2-7; D is ambiguous. V lost 1 base and J lost 1, with 12 bases in between. CDR3 length: 15 amino acids. The germline V gene encodes CDR1 SGHDT and CDR2 YYEEEE. The CDR3 bases are TGTGCCAGCAGCTTGCGGGCAGCAAATTCCTACGAGCAGTACTTC. It translates to CASSLRAANSYEQYF. Drawing the rest from reference TRBV5-6 and TRBJ2-7, the complete variable domain is DAGVTQSPTHLIKTRGQQVTLRCSPKSGHDTVSWYQQALGQGPQFIFQYYEEEERQRGNFPDRFSGHQFPNYSSELNVNALLLGDSALYLCASSLRAANSYEQYFGPGTRLTVT.

The DNA for the CDR3 is TGTGCCAGCAGCTTGTTATTACAGGGGACCACCTACGAGCAGTACTTC. Protein: CASSLLLQGTTYEQYF. The chain recombines TRBV5-6 with TRBJ2-7, with 7 nucleotides matching TRBD1. Germline values: CDR1 SGHDT, CDR2 YYEEEE. The CDR3 totals 16 residues. V lost 1 base to trimming and J lost 2 bases; unmatched junction nucleotides: 9.

This clonotype was counted at least ten times. The chain has TRBV6-2 or TRBV6-3 and TRBJ1-1; D gene unclear. Germline V gives CDR1 MNHEY, CDR2 SVGEGT. The CDR3 extends over 13 amino acids. Trimming removed 2 bases at V and 6 bases at J, with 10 bases between. CDR3 residues: CASSYVLQAEAFF. The CDR3 nucleotides are TGTGCCAGCAGTTACGTTTTGCAGGCTGAAGCTTTCTTT.

This clonotype was observed a few times. V usage is TRBV27 and J usage is TRBJ1-2; no firm D call. Looked up from germline, CDR1 is MNHEY and CDR2 is SMNVEV (reference sequence). The CDR3 contains 12 residues. The V end lost 6 bases, the J end lost 7 bases, and 12 bases lay between the germline ends. CDR3 DNA: TGTGCCAGCAGCCAGGAGGGTCGTGGCTACACCTTC. It translates to CASSQEGRGYTF.

The V and J genes are TRBV3-1 and TRBJ2-3; D may be TRBD2 (6 bases). The germline V and J ends were trimmed by 2 bases and 0 bases, with 15 bases remaining between them. The germline CDR1 and CDR2 sequences are LGHDT and YNNKEL (reference sequence). The CDR3 is made up of 17 amino acids. This CDR3 is CASSQPASAPSTDTQYF. The CDR3 region has the DNA TGTGCCAGCAGCCAACCTGCTAGCGCCCCCAGCACAGATACGCAGTATTTT.

This clonotype was observed at least ten times. The CDR3 protein is CASSLGQGAADTQYF. Here the CDR3 DNA reads TGCGCCAGCAGCTTGGGACAGGGGGCGGCAGATACGCAGTATTTT. The rearrangement links TRBV5-1 to TRBJ2-3, with TRBD1 matching over 10 bases. V lost 0 bases and J lost 4; bases outside the gene matches: 2. The CDR3 runs to 15 residues. CDR1 and CDR2 from the germline V gene are SGHRS and YFSETQ.

The rearrangement links TRBV20-1 to TRBJ2-7; the D call may be TRBD1 or TRBD2 (5 bases each). From germline, CDR1 is DFQATT and CDR2 SNEGSKA (reference sequence). The V end was cut by 0 bases, the J end by 4 bases, with 19 bases between. The CDR3 runs 16 residues. The CDR3 DNA reads as TGCAGTGCTAGAGATCGGAGAGGGGCCACCTCGTACGAGCAGTACTTC. Its translation: CSARDRRGATSYEQYF.

In DNA form, the CDR3 reads TGCAGCGTTGGGGGGACCCGAGCCTACAATGAGCAGTTCTTC. Translation: CSVGGTRAYNEQFF. The rearrangement joins TRBV29-1 to TRBJ2-1, with D tentatively TRBD1 or TRBD2 (5 bases each). V was shortened by 4 bases and J by 2 bases, with 12 bases between the two germline ends. Germline loops: CDR1 SQVTM, CDR2 ANQGSEA. The length of the CDR3 is 14 residues.

This clonotype was found a few times. The chain links TRBV9 to TRBJ2-3; D gene ambiguous. The CDR3 is 14 residues long. Trimming removed 0 bases at V and 5 bases at J, with 10 bases between. Germline assignment: CDR1 SGDLS and CDR2 YYNGEE. CDR3 sequence reads: CASSVVSWKDTQYF. The CDR3 DNA reads as TGTGCCAGCAGCGTAGTTTCCTGGAAAGATACGCAGTATTTT.

The chain has TRBV6-9 and TRBJ1-2, with 9 positions matching TRBD1. The germline gives CDR1 MNHGY, CDR2 SVAAGI. The ends lost 3 bases at V and 8 bases at J; junction bases unmatched: 7. The CDR3 length is 14 residues. Here the CDR3 DNA reads TGTGCCAGCAGTTACGACGGACAGGGGAAGGGCTACACCTTC. Amino acids: CASSYDGQGKGYTF.

The chain uses TRBV14 and TRBJ1-6, with TRBD1 matching over 8 bases. This CDR3 has 16 residues. V lost 0 bases and J lost 3; bases outside the gene matches: 1. The germline V gene encodes CDR1 SGHDN and CDR2 FVKESK. CDR3 protein: CASSQETGGYNSPLHF. The CDR3 nucleotides read TGTGCCAGCAGCCAAGAAACAGGGGGCTATAATTCACCCCTCCACTTT. Complete variable domain (other parts from reference TRBV14 and TRBJ1-6): EAGVTQFPSHSVIEKGQTVTLRCDPISGHDNLYWYRRVMGKEIKFLLHFVKESKQDESGMPNNRFLAERTGGTYSTLKVQPAELEDSGVYFCASSQETGGYNSPLHFGNGTRLTVT.

This clonotype was seen more than once but under ten times. The rearrangement uses TRBV20-1 and TRBJ2-7; 7 bases map to TRBD1. The CDR3 covers 14 residues. V lost 3 bases to trimming and J lost 1 base; unmatched junction nucleotides: 6. The germline gives CDR1 DFQATT, CDR2 SNEGSKA (reference sequence). The CDR3, as DNA: TGCAGTGCTAGCCCACAGGGGCGGTCCTACGAGCAGTACTTC. Translated, it gives CSASPQGRSYEQYF.

A word on this clonotype: A read error may produce the germline difference seen at one junction end. V is TRBV12-3 or TRBV12-4 and J is TRBJ2-7; the D is unclear. This CDR3 has 17 amino acids. The CDR3 spells CASSLRLDPESSYEQHF. CDR3 sequence (DNA): TGTGCCAGCAGTTTAAGGCTAGACCCTGAAAGCTCCTACGAGCAGCACTTC.

This clonotype was detected only a few times. The chain links TRBV5-6 to TRBJ2-5; D is perhaps TRBD1 (6 bases). The V gene's germline CDR1 is SGHDT and CDR2 YYEEEE. The V and J ends lost 6 bases and 2 bases respectively, with 17 bases between them. This CDR3 contains 15 residues. The CDR3 DNA follows: TGTGCCAGCACCTCGATCGGACAGCCTCAAGAGACCCAGTACTTC. Translated, it gives CASTSIGQPQETQYF.

This clonotype was observed a few times. The rearrangement links TRBV10-3 to TRBJ2-7, with TRBD1 identical over 7 bases. Germline assignment: CDR1 ENHRY and CDR2 SYGVKD. CDR3 length equals 15 residues. J lost 5 bases, V lost 2 bases, and 9 bases had no gene match. CDR3 in amino acids: CAISEDREMVHEQYF. The DNA of the CDR3 is TGTGCCATCAGTGAGGACAGGGAAATGGTCCACGAGCAGTACTTC.

This clonotype was found many times. The chain has TRBV6-2 or TRBV6-3 and TRBJ1-2; 11 nucleotides align to TRBD1. J gave up 8 bases and V 8 bases, and 10 bases lay outside the gene matches. This CDR3 region has 14 residues. Germline-derived CDR1 and CDR2 are MNHEY and SVGEGT. In nucleotides, the CDR3 is TGTGCCAGCGGCGGGGGGACAGGGGGTTGGGGCTACACCTTC. Translated, it gives CASGGGTGGWGYTF.

This clonotype was recorded at least ten times. The genes are TRBV12-3 or TRBV12-4 and TRBJ2-1; D unresolved. The CDR3 contains 11 residues. V lost 6 bases, J lost 10 bases, and 10 bases lay in between. The CDR3 loop is CASSSLEEQFF. The CDR3 DNA reads TGTGCCAGCAGCTCCCTTGAGGAGCAGTTCTTC.

As concerns this clonotype: A much larger clone lies a single base off, so this may be a read error. The chain couples TRBV6-2 or TRBV6-3 to TRBJ2-3; D is tentatively TRBD1 or TRBD2 (6 bases each). The CDR3 length is 14 residues. Germline V CDR1 and CDR2: MNHEY, SVGEGT. CDR3 coding DNA: TGTGCCAGCAGTTACTCGGAGGGGGTTCCGGCTAACCCTTTT. Its translation is CASSYSEGVPANPF.

This clonotype turned up a few times. The chain uses TRBV11-2 and TRBJ1-1; no clear D gene. The germline CDR1 and CDR2 sequences are SGHAT and FQNNGV. CDR3 length: 17 amino acids. Trimming pared 3 bases from V and 1 base from J, leaving 18 bases between. The CDR3 loop is CASSFDWRKIENTEAFF. For the CDR3, the DNA is TGTGCCAGCAGCTTTGACTGGAGAAAAATCGAGAACACTGAAGCTTTCTTT. Combining the CDR3 with reference TRBV11-2 and TRBJ1-1 gives the whole variable domain EAGVAQSPRYKIIEKRQSVAFWCNPISGHATLYWYQQILGQGPKLLIQFQNNGVVDDSQLPKDRFSAERLKGVDSTLKIQPAKLEDSAVYLCASSFDWRKIENTEAFFGQGTRLTVV.

This clonotype was found a few times. The V gene is TRBV7-3, the J gene TRBJ2-1; 11 bases fit TRBD2. The length of the CDR3 is 15 residues. The V gene's germline CDR1 is SGHTA and CDR2 FQGTGA. V lost 4 bases, J lost 5 bases, and 4 bases stayed unmatched. The CDR3 DNA reads TGTGCCAGCAGCTCCATGGGACTAGCGGACAATGAGCAGTTCTTC. Translated: CASSSMGLADNEQFF.

This clonotype occurred many times. V usage is TRBV5-4 and J usage is TRBJ2-3; 7 bases fit TRBD2. The CDR3 totals 13 residues. V shed 7 bases and J 2 bases; nucleotides not matched to a gene: 4. Germline V CDR1 and CDR2: SGHNT, YYREEE (reference sequence). The CDR3 DNA follows: TGTGCCAGCGGGAGGGGAGTCACAGATACGCAGTATTTT. It translates to CASGRGVTDTQYF.

In its sample, this clonotype was seen many times. V gene TRBV2 combines with J gene TRBJ2-2; D ambiguous. Germline V gives CDR1 SNHLY, CDR2 FYNNEI. Trimming removed 7 bases at V and 4 bases at J, with 10 bases between. The CDR3 sequence is 13 residues long. CDR3 in amino acids: CASTQNPTGELFF. CDR3 DNA: TGTGCCAGCACCCAGAATCCCACCGGGGAGCTGTTTTTT. Combining the CDR3 with reference TRBV2 and TRBJ2-2 gives the whole variable domain EPEVTQTPSHQVTQMGQEVILRCVPISNHLYFYWYRQILGQKVEFLVSFYNNEISEKSEIFDDQFSVERPDGSNFTLKIRSTKLEDSAMYFCASTQNPTGELFFGEGSRLTVL.

The rearrangement joins TRBV7-6 to TRBJ2-3; 8 bases agree with TRBD1. Germline CDR1 reads SGHVS; CDR2 reads FNYEAQ. This CDR3 region has 16 residues. Trimming took 5 bases from V and 0 from J; bases not matched to a gene: 7. This CDR3 reads CASSKGTGASTDTQYF. The CDR3 region has the DNA TGTGCCAGCAGCAAAGGGACAGGTGCTAGCACAGATACGCAGTATTTT.

This clonotype was counted only a few times. CDR3 sequence (DNA): TGTGCCAGTAGTTCAGGGGTTGACGGTTCACCCCTCCACTTT. Translation: CASSSGVDGSPLHF. The chain combines TRBV19 with TRBJ1-6; D is possibly TRBD1 (6 bases). Trimming removed 5 bases at V and 9 bases at J, with 14 bases between. CDR1 and CDR2 (germline): LNHDA, SQIVND (reference sequence). There are 14 residues in the CDR3.

This clonotype occurred many times. A junction end diverges from the germline sequence, so it may reflect a read error. This chain uses TRBV5-1 with TRBJ2-1; 10 bases are a match to TRBD2. The CDR3 is 15 amino acids. Germline V lookup: CDR1 SGHRS, CDR2 YFSETQ. The chain's CDR3 is CASSLRLAGDNEQFF. The CDR3 DNA is TGTGCCAGCAGCTTAAGGCTAGCGGGGGACAATGAGCAGTTCTTC.

This clonotype was counted a few times. The chain employs TRBV12-3 or TRBV12-4 and TRBJ2-3, with D possibly TRBD2 on 5 matching bases. This CDR3 has 19 amino acids. V gave up 5 bases and J gave up 3 bases, with 27 bases separating them. CDR3 sequence reads: CASSPPGMAGWGVTDTQYF. CDR3 sequence (DNA): TGTGCCAGCAGTCCTCCCGGAATGGCGGGTTGGGGAGTAACAGATACGCAGTATTTT.